Shown below are 32 T cell receptor beta chains from a single sample sequenced in a study of blood T cell repertoires in COVID-19. Data came from immunoSEQ multiplex PCR; TCRdb stores just in-frame clones and leaves some out. This table has 25,000 to 35,000 clones, 84% appearing once. Sequencing was done on a sample of peripheral blood. These receptors came from a human donor in a cohort sampled during active COVID-19.

The chain recombines TRBV6-6 with TRBJ1-2; D not certain. The CDR3 covers 15 residues. Deletions cut 0 bases from V and 7 bases from J, with 15 bases between. Germline V gene lookup returns CDR1 MNHNY and CDR2 SVGAGI (reference sequence). The CDR3 sequence: CASSYSNSRGGGYTF. Written as DNA, the CDR3 is TGTGCCAGCAGTTACTCGAATTCTCGAGGAGGTGGCTACACCTTC.

The rearrangement uses TRBV5-1 and TRBJ2-5; 8 nucleotides align to TRBD1. V dropped 0 bases and J dropped 5; count of bases not matched to a gene: 6. Germline CDR1 and CDR2: SGHRS and YFSETQ. The CDR3 loop spans 15 amino acids. The CDR3 coding sequence is TGCGCCAGCAGCTTGGGATACAGGGGGAGGGAGACCCAGTACTTC. Residues: CASSLGYRGRETQYF.

This sequence joins TRBV12-3 or TRBV12-4 and TRBJ2-3; maybe TRBD2 (5 bases). CDR3 length: 13 amino acids. The V end lost 5 bases, the J end lost 8 bases, and 14 bases lay between the germline ends. The CDR3 DNA sequence: TGTGCCAGCAGTACATTGGACTCCCGTACGCAGTATTTT. Encoded protein: CASSTLDSRTQYF.

The sample holds a few counts of this clone. V is TRBV2 and J is TRBJ1-5, with unresolved D. The CDR3 runs 16 residues. CDR1 and CDR2 (germline): SNHLY, FYNNEI. The ends were cut back, 3 bases at V and 3 bases at J, with 15 bases in the middle. The CDR3 spells CASSEVNPRVNQPQHF. CDR3 coding DNA: TGTGCCAGCAGTGAGGTTAACCCTAGAGTCAATCAGCCCCAGCATTTT.

This chain uses TRBV4-1 with TRBJ2-5; a weak D match, TRBD2 (6 bases). The CDR3 runs to 18 residues. Germline-derived CDR1 and CDR2 are MGHRA and YSYEKL. Trimming took off 1 base at V and 1 base at J, with 19 bases between the two ends. CDR3 coding DNA: TGCGCCAGCAGCCAAGGACCCCGGGGAGGTTACGTCCAAGAGACCCAGTACTTC. Protein: CASSQGPRGGYVQETQYF.

CDR3 region: CASSHRLVEQFF. Here the CDR3 DNA reads TGTGCCAGCAGTCATAGACTAGTCGAGCAGTTCTTC. The chain carries TRBV7-2 and TRBJ2-1; tentatively, D is TRBD2 (6 bases). Germline V gene lookup returns CDR1 SGHTA and CDR2 FQGNSA. This CDR3 region has 12 residues. Trimming removed 6 bases from V and 10 bases from J, with 13 bases in between. The full variable domain, with the rest looked up from reference TRBV7-2 and TRBJ2-1, is GAGVSQSPSNKVTEKGKDVELRCDPISGHTALYWYRQSLGQGLEFLIYFQGNSAPDKSGLPSDRFSAERTGGSVSTLTIQRTQQEDSAVYLCASSHRLVEQFFGPGTRLTVL.

CDR3 region: CASSDHEAGQETQYF. The CDR3 DNA reads TGCGCCAGCAGTGACCACGAGGCTGGACAAGAGACCCAGTACTTC. This sequence joins TRBV10-1 and TRBJ2-5; D is ambiguous. Germline CDR1 and CDR2: WNHNN and SYGVQD (reference sequence). This CDR3 has 15 amino acids. Trimming removed 3 bases at V and 2 bases at J, with 13 bases between.

This clone was seen just once. V and J are TRBV28 and TRBJ1-2; D might be TRBD1 (5 bases). CDR3 length equals 14 residues. Germline lookup yields CDR1 MDHEN and CDR2 SYDVKM. Trimming removed 4 bases at V and 8 bases at J, with 17 bases between. In nucleotides, the CDR3 is TGTGCCAGCAGTTGGGCAGGGAAGAGTAGAGGCTACACCTTC. Its translation: CASSWAGKSRGYTF.

This chain joins TRBV19 and TRBJ1-2; TRBD1 agrees at 8 bases. The CDR3 runs to 16 residues. Germline values: CDR1 LNHDA, CDR2 SQIVND (reference sequence). The ends lost 7 bases at V and 5 bases at J; junction bases unmatched: 15. In DNA, the CDR3 is TGTGCCAGTACCGGGACAGGACCTGGAAGGAGGTATGGCTACACCTTC. It translates to CASTGTGPGRRYGYTF.

The chain couples TRBV6-5 to TRBJ2-3; 11 positions agree with TRBD2. The CDR3 runs 15 residues. The trim removed 6 bases at V and 6 bases at J, leaving 8 bases unmatched. Germline-derived CDR1 and CDR2 are MNHEY and SVGAGI. The DNA for the CDR3 is TGTGCCAGCAGCCTCCTAGCGGGGGGAGGTGATACGCAGTATTTT. This translates into CASSLLAGGGDTQYF.

This chain joins TRBV28 and TRBJ1-1; tentative D call: TRBD1 (5 bases). V gave up 5 bases and J gave up 0 bases, with 16 bases separating them. From germline, CDR1 is MDHEN and CDR2 SYDVKM. The CDR3 spans 16 residues. The CDR3 nucleotides read TGTGCCAGCAGTCGACGACAGAGTCTTATGAACACTGAAGCTTTCTTT. This codes for CASSRRQSLMNTEAFF.

The gene calls are TRBV5-1 and TRBJ2-7; 8 nucleotides agree with TRBD1. The CDR3 extends over 14 amino acids. J lost 6 bases, V lost 4 bases, and 9 bases had no gene match. Germline CDR1 reads SGHRS; CDR2 reads YFSETQ. CDR3 in DNA: TGCGCCAGCAGCGTCCGGGACAGGTTCTCCGAGCAGTACTTC. Its protein is CASSVRDRFSEQYF.

The chain couples TRBV28 to TRBJ2-7; 12 nucleotides agree with TRBD1. The germline CDR1 and CDR2 sequences are MDHEN and SYDVKM. The CDR3 totals 15 residues. Unmatched junction bases numbered 7, after V lost 6 bases and J lost 4 bases. Here the CDR3 DNA reads TGTGCCAGCAGAGGGACAGGGGGCGCGAGTTACGAGCAGTACTTC. It is translated as CASRGTGGASYEQYF. The variable domain in full, with the rest retrieved from reference TRBV28 and TRBJ2-7, is DVKVTQSSRYLVKRTGEKVFLECVQDMDHENMFWYRQDPGLGLRLIYFSYDVKMKEKGDIPEGYSVSREKKERFSLILESASTNQTSMYLCASRGTGGASYEQYFGPGTRLTVT.

The CDR3 DNA reads as TGCGCCAGCAGTCAATCGCTAGGACAGACAAAAGAGACCCAGTACTTC. Protein sequence: CASSQSLGQTKETQYF. The genes are TRBV23-1 and TRBJ2-5; TRBD1 is a possible D gene (6 bases). TRBV23-1 counts as an open reading frame of uncertain function. Deletions cut 0 bases from V and 3 bases from J, with 14 bases between. The CDR3 has 16 residues.

V is TRBV29-1 and J is TRBJ2-7; TRBD1 matches 7 bases. The germline CDR1 and CDR2 sequences are SQVTM and ANQGSEA. The CDR3 runs to 15 residues. Trimming removed 0 bases from V and 3 bases from J; junction bases left unmatched: 8. CDR3 region: CSVEDEGTVSYEQYF. CDR3 in DNA: TGCAGCGTTGAAGATGAAGGGACAGTAAGCTACGAGCAGTACTTC.

The V gene is TRBV3-1 (or the pseudogene TRBV3-2), the J gene TRBJ2-6; D is perhaps TRBD2 (7 bases). Trimming shortened V by 3 bases and J by 0 bases, and 12 bases separated the two germline ends. The CDR3 loop spans 17 amino acids. CDR1 is LGHDT and CDR2 is YNNKEL in the germline V gene (reference sequence). The chain's CDR3 is CASSQGGQLSGANVLTF. Written as DNA, the CDR3 is TGTGCCAGCAGCCAGGGGGGGCAGCTCTCTGGGGCCAACGTCCTGACTTTC.

The chain is built from TRBV1 and TRBJ2-5; TRBD2 is the table's D call and was not checked against the DNA. TRBV1 is given as a pseudogene. The CDR3 has 16 amino acids. This CDR3 is CTSSQDLAGGQETQYF. CDR3 in DNA: TGCACCAGCAGCCAAGATTTAGCGGGGGGTCAAGAGACCCAGTACTTC.

The V call is TRBV27, the J call TRBJ2-1; TRBD2 matches at 11 bases. V trimming: 2 bases; J trimming: 9 bases; junction bases outside the gene matches: 6. Germline V gene sequence: CDR1 MNHEY, CDR2 SMNVEV (reference sequence). The CDR3 length is 15 residues. This CDR3 is CASSLVAGGHGEQFF. Written as DNA, the CDR3 is TGTGCCAGCAGTTTAGTAGCGGGGGGGCATGGTGAGCAGTTCTTC.

This clone was seen just once. The chain links TRBV24-1 to TRBJ2-3; D not certain. CDR1 is KGHDR, CDR2 SFDVKD, per germline. Deletions cut 9 bases from V and 2 bases from J, with 8 bases between. The CDR3 runs to 12 residues. The CDR3 region has the DNA TGTGCCACCGCGGATCCCACAGATACGCAGTATTTT. This codes for CATADPTDTQYF.

The chain has TRBV5-8 and TRBJ2-1, with unresolved D. Trimming pared 3 bases from V and 7 bases from J, leaving 11 bases between. Germline lookup yields CDR1 SGHTS and CDR2 YDEGEE. The CDR3 consists of 13 residues. CDR3 coding DNA: TGTGCCAGCAGCTCATGGGCCGTGAATGAGCAGTTCTTC. It translates to CASSSWAVNEQFF. Together with reference TRBV5-8 and TRBJ2-1, the CDR3 gives the full variable domain: EAGVTQSPTHLIKTRGQQATLRCSPISGHTSVYWYQQALGLGLQFLLWYDEGEERNRGNFPPRFSGRQFPNYSSELNVNALELEDSALYLCASSSWAVNEQFFGPGTRLTVL.

The V call is TRBV7-2, the J call TRBJ2-7, with no clear D. There are 14 residues in the CDR3. CDR1 and CDR2 from the germline V gene are SGHTA and FQGNSA. V dropped 6 bases and J dropped 2 bases, with 14 bases sitting between them. The CDR3 nucleotides read TGTGCCAGCAGGACCAGCGAGTTAGCCTACGAGCAGTACTTC. Translating gives CASRTSELAYEQYF. Full variable domain (rest looked up from reference TRBV7-2 and TRBJ2-7): GAGVSQSPSNKVTEKGKDVELRCDPISGHTALYWYRQSLGQGLEFLIYFQGNSAPDKSGLPSDRFSAERTGGSVSTLTIQRTQQEDSAVYLCASRTSELAYEQYFGPGTRLTVT.

This clone was seen a few times. This sequence joins TRBV29-1 and TRBJ2-7; 9 positions match TRBD1. Germline values: CDR1 SQVTM, CDR2 ANQGSEA. Germline trimming cut 6 bases from V and 5 bases from J; bases unmatched to any gene: 11. The CDR3 is 14 amino acids. CDR3 loop: CSVKPGTGFHEQYF. CDR3 nucleotide sequence: TGCAGCGTCAAACCCGGGACAGGGTTCCACGAGCAGTACTTC.

The chain carries TRBV5-5 and TRBJ2-3; D is perhaps TRBD1 (6 bases). Looked up from germline, CDR1 is SGHKS and CDR2 is YYEKEE (reference sequence). Trimming removed 0 bases from V and 0 bases from J, with 11 bases in between. The CDR3 is made up of 16 amino acids. The DNA of the CDR3 is TGTGCCAGCAGCTTGGCCTGGACAGTTAGCACAGATACGCAGTATTTT. It codes for CASSLAWTVSTDTQYF.

The chain uses TRBV9 and TRBJ1-3, with D uncertain. Trimming took 5 bases from V and 0 from J, leaving 3 bases between them. The CDR3 sequence is 12 residues long. From germline, CDR1 is SGDLS and CDR2 YYNGEE. This chain's CDR3 is CASRSSGNTIYF. In DNA, the CDR3 is TGTGCCAGCAGGAGCTCTGGAAACACCATATATTTT.

This rearrangement joins TRBV10-3 to TRBJ1-5; unclear D gene. The CDR3 length is 15 residues. In germline, CDR1 is ENHRY, CDR2 SYGVKD. V lost 1 base to trimming and J lost 2 bases, with 9 bases between them. CDR3 in amino acids: CAISEFGEGNQPQHF. The CDR3 region has the DNA TGTGCCATCAGTGAGTTTGGAGAGGGCAATCAGCCCCAGCATTTT.

The gene calls are TRBV18 and TRBJ2-1, with D perhaps TRBD2 (6 bases). The CDR3 loop spans 15 amino acids. CDR1 is KGHSH and CDR2 is LQKENI in the germline V gene. The ends were cut back, 3 bases at V and 2 bases at J, with 11 bases in the middle. The DNA for the CDR3 is TGTGCCAGCTCACCCTTGGGCGGGGCCTACAATGAGCAGTTCTTC. Its protein product is CASSPLGGAYNEQFF.

The gene calls are TRBV7-9 and TRBJ2-1; D is unresolved. Germline V lookup: CDR1 SEHNR, CDR2 FQNEAQ (reference sequence). This CDR3 region has 17 residues. Trimming pared 3 bases from V and 3 bases from J, leaving 18 bases between. CDR3 loop: CASSLSVARKDYNEQFF. In DNA form, the CDR3 reads TGTGCCAGCAGCTTGTCTGTCGCGAGGAAGGACTACAATGAGCAGTTCTTC.

The V gene is TRBV6-5, the J gene TRBJ2-2; the match to TRBD1 covers 9 bases. Per germline, CDR1 MNHEY and CDR2 SVGAGI. The CDR3 covers 15 residues. The J segment lost 3 bases and the V segment lost 6 bases, leaving 5 bases of the junction unmatched. CDR3 sequence: CASRVTGGDTGELFF. The CDR3 DNA follows: TGTGCCAGCAGAGTGACAGGGGGAGACACCGGGGAGCTGTTTTTT.

The J gene is TRBJ2-1, the V gene TRBV24-1; 7 bases line up with TRBD1. The germline V gene encodes CDR1 KGHDR and CDR2 SFDVKD. The CDR3 contains 15 residues. V shed 2 bases and J 5 bases; nucleotides not matched to a gene: 5. Here the CDR3 DNA reads TGTGCCACCAGTGATTCGGGGACAGCAAACAATGAGCAGTTCTTC. The encoded protein is CATSDSGTANNEQFF.

The V gene is TRBV18, the J gene TRBJ2-7, with D maybe TRBD1 (6 bases). Trimming stripped 0 bases from V and 5 bases from J, with 11 bases between. The length of the CDR3 is 14 residues. Germline V lookup: CDR1 KGHSH, CDR2 LQKENI. The CDR3 protein is CASSPPGQPHEQYF. The CDR3 nucleotides are TGTGCCAGCTCACCACCCGGACAGCCCCACGAGCAGTACTTC.

The chain is built from TRBV19 and TRBJ2-6; D perhaps matches TRBD2 (5 bases). The CDR3 totals 17 residues. V lost 1 base, J lost 0 bases, and 10 bases lay in between. Germline assignment: CDR1 LNHDA and CDR2 SQIVND (reference sequence). The CDR3 nucleotides read TGTGCCAGTAGTATAGGAGGGCAGAGCTCTGGGGCCAACGTCCTGACTTTC. Protein sequence: CASSIGGQSSGANVLTF.

The rearrangement links TRBV7-9 to TRBJ1-1; D not certain. CDR3 size: 13 residues. Germline V gene lookup returns CDR1 SEHNR and CDR2 FQNEAQ (reference sequence). Trimming stripped 2 bases from V and 3 bases from J, with 7 bases between. For the CDR3, the DNA is TGTGCCAGCAGCTTAACCCGCGACACTGAAGCTTTCTTT. It translates to CASSLTRDTEAFF.